These 17 T cell receptor beta chains came from one sample sequenced in a study of T cells in tumors and immune-related adverse events. Profiled with immunoSEQ multiplex PCR; TCRdb holds only in-frame clones, not every one. The sample yields about 20,000 clones, 90% to 95% seen once. Sequences were derived from lymph node tissue, sampled from a patient treated with anti-PD-1 therapy. These receptors came from a female donor with metastatic renal cell carcinoma.

V gene TRBV19 combines with J gene TRBJ2-6; D not resolved. V lost 1 base to trimming and J lost 0 bases, with 4 bases between them. Per germline, CDR1 LNHDA and CDR2 SQIVND (reference sequence). The CDR3 contains 15 residues. The CDR3 loop reads CASSIVTSGANVLTF. For the CDR3, the DNA is TGTGCCAGTAGTATAGTTACCTCTGGGGCCAACGTCCTGACTTTC.

The chain has TRBV7-8 and TRBJ1-2, with no clear D. Germline values: CDR1 SGHVS, CDR2 FQNEAQ. The CDR3 totals 14 residues. Trimming cost V 5 bases and J 2 bases, with 12 bases left between them. The CDR3 protein is CASSPRPENYGYTF. Written as DNA, the CDR3 is TGTGCCAGCAGCCCTCGGCCGGAAAACTATGGCTACACCTTC.

V usage is TRBV11-2 and J usage is TRBJ1-1; D gene uncertain. This CDR3 spans 13 amino acids. Trimming took 1 base from V and 5 from J, leaving 8 bases between them. Germline-derived CDR1 and CDR2 are SGHAT and FQNNGV. The CDR3 DNA reads TGTGCCAGCAGCTTAGGGTGGGGAACTGAAGCTTTCTTT. Translated, it gives CASSLGWGTEAFF.

In DNA, the CDR3 is TGCGCCAGCAGTGACGGTTTCTACGAGCAGTACTTC. The encoded protein is CASSDGFYEQYF. V usage is TRBV10-2 and J usage is TRBJ2-7; D gene ambiguous. Deletions cut 3 bases from V and 3 bases from J, with 6 bases between. Germline V lookup: CDR1 WSHSY, CDR2 SAAADI. The CDR3 covers 12 residues.

This chain joins TRBV5-1 and TRBJ1-1, with 11 bases aligning to TRBD1. The V and J ends lost 4 bases and 4 bases, in that order; junction bases with no gene match: 6. This CDR3 is built from 15 residues. Germline CDR1 SGHRS, CDR2 YFSETQ. CDR3 amino acids: CASSATGTGGTEAFF. In nucleotides, the CDR3 is TGCGCCAGCAGCGCAACCGGGACAGGGGGCACTGAAGCTTTCTTT.

This chain links TRBV6-6 with TRBJ2-3; D is undetermined. Between the trimmed V and J ends, which lost 0 bases and 7 bases, there was a span of 8 bases. Germline V gene data show CDR1 as MNHNY and CDR2 as SVGAGI (reference sequence). This CDR3 has 13 amino acids. The DNA of the CDR3 is TGTGCCAGCAGTTACTCGAGAGTTAATACGCAGTATTTT. Its protein is CASSYSRVNTQYF.

The chain joins TRBV11-2 to TRBJ2-7; D is perhaps TRBD1 or TRBD2 (5 bases each). Germline CDR1 and CDR2: SGHAT and FQNNGV. Trimming left V 0 bases short and J 4 bases short, with 19 bases between. This CDR3 contains 17 residues. Here the CDR3 DNA reads TGTGCCAGCAGCTTAGATCACCTCCAAGGGGCGGGTTACGAGCAGTACTTC. The encoded protein is CASSLDHLQGAGYEQYF.

V is TRBV5-1 and J is TRBJ2-1; 14 positions match TRBD2. This CDR3 is 17 amino acids long. Per the germline V gene, CDR1 is SGHRS and CDR2 is YFSETQ. V was clipped by 4 bases and J by 1 base; unmatched bases: 4. For the CDR3, the DNA is TGCGCCAGCAGCCAAGGACTAGCGGGAGGTTCCTACAATGAGCAGTTCTTC. Translated: CASSQGLAGGSYNEQFF.

This chain connects TRBV27 to TRBJ1-2, with TRBD1 identical over 10 bases. The CDR3 covers 16 residues. V shed 3 bases, J shed 6 bases, and the junction held 10 bases outside the gene matches. Germline V gene sequence: CDR1 MNHEY, CDR2 SMNVEV (reference sequence). CDR3 DNA: TGTGCCAGCAGTTTCCCACCCCTGGGGACAGGGGATGGCTACACCTTC. It encodes CASSFPPLGTGDGYTF.

The V and J genes are TRBV29-1 and TRBJ1-1; D is possibly TRBD1 (5 bases). Looked up from germline, CDR1 is SQVTM and CDR2 is ANQGSEA. Trimming cost V 5 bases and J 3 bases, with 16 bases left between them. This CDR3 spans 14 amino acids. DNA for the CDR3: TGCAGCGTTCTATCGGGCAGGGTCTACACTGAAGCTTTCTTT. It translates to CSVLSGRVYTEAFF.

The chain joins TRBV6-6 to TRBJ1-1, with 9 bases identical to TRBD1. This CDR3 is built from 12 residues. The V segment lost 6 bases and the J segment 10 bases; nucleotides outside the gene matches: 6. CDR1 MNHNY and CDR2 SVGAGI come from the germline V gene (reference sequence). CDR3 DNA sequence: TGTGCCAGCAGCCTACAGGGGGCGCGAGCTTTCTTT. Its protein is CASSLQGARAFF.

The chain joins TRBV5-8 to TRBJ2-7, with 10 bases identical to TRBD1. In germline, CDR1 is SGHTS, CDR2 YDEGEE. The trim removed 3 bases at V and 4 bases at J, leaving 7 bases unmatched. There are 15 residues in the CDR3. The CDR3 reads CASSSRDRGIYEQYF. The CDR3 nucleotides read TGTGCCAGCAGCTCCCGGGACAGGGGAATTTACGAGCAGTACTTC.

This clone was seen only a few times. The genes are TRBV2 and TRBJ2-3; D not certain. Trimming removed 0 bases from V and 11 bases from J, with 9 bases in between. Germline V gene lookup returns CDR1 SNHLY and CDR2 FYNNEI. This CDR3 region has 12 residues. The CDR3: CASSEAAKVQYF. The CDR3 DNA sequence: TGTGCCAGCAGTGAAGCGGCAAAAGTGCAGTATTTT. The complete variable domain, with remaining parts taken from reference TRBV2 and TRBJ2-3, reads EPEVTQTPSHQVTQMGQEVILRCVPISNHLYFYWYRQILGQKVEFLVSFYNNEISEKSEIFDDQFSVERPDGSNFTLKIRSTKLEDSAMYFCASSEAAKVQYFGPGTRLTVL.

The V and J genes are TRBV7-8 and TRBJ1-1; a weak D match, TRBD1 (5 bases). This CDR3 is 16 amino acids long. In germline, CDR1 is SGHVS, CDR2 FQNEAQ. The V end was cut by 1 base, the J end by 5 bases, with 17 bases between. In DNA form, the CDR3 reads TGTGCCAGCAGCTTAGACCCAACAGGAAGGTTGACTGAAGCTTTCTTT. Its translation is CASSLDPTGRLTEAFF.

The CDR3 bases are TGTGCCAGCAGCCACCAACAGGGGGGCACAGATACGCAGTATTTT. As protein: CASSHQQGGTDTQYF. The rearrangement joins TRBV27 to TRBJ2-3; the match to TRBD1 covers 8 bases. This CDR3 contains 15 residues. Looked up from germline, CDR1 is MNHEY and CDR2 is SMNVEV (reference sequence). V lost 6 bases and J lost 1; bases outside the gene matches: 6.

The CDR3 sequence: CASSILGGLDYGYTF. The DNA for the CDR3 is TGTGCCAGTAGTATCTTGGGGGGCCTTGACTATGGCTACACCTTC. V and J are TRBV19 and TRBJ1-2; D possibly corresponds to TRBD1 (6 bases). CDR3 length: 15 amino acids. The germline V gene has CDR1 LNHDA and CDR2 SQIVND (reference sequence). Trimming left V 3 bases short and J 3 bases short, with 14 bases between.

J is TRBJ2-1 and V is TRBV2, with a weak D call TRBD1 (6 bases). Germline V CDR1 and CDR2: SNHLY, FYNNEI. V was shortened by 1 base and J by 6 bases, with 13 bases between the two germline ends. This CDR3 has 15 residues. CDR3 in amino acids: CASSEDYRVINEQFF. The CDR3 region has the DNA TGTGCCAGCAGTGAAGATTACAGGGTAATCAATGAGCAGTTCTTC.